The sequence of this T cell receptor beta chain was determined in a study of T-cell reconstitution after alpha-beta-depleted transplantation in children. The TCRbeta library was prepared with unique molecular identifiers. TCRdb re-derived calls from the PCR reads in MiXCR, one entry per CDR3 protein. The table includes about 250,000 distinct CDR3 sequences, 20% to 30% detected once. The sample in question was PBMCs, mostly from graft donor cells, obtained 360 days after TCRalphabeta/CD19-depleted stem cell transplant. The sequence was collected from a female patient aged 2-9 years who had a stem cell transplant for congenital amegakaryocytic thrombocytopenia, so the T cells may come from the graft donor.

The CDR3 DNA is TGCAGTGCTAGAGAAAGTACGGGGGAAGGAACTGAAGCTTTCTTT. Translating it yields CSARESTGEGTEAFF. The V and J genes are TRBV20-1 and TRBJ1-1; possible D gene TRBD1, 5 bases. The ends were cut back, 0 bases at V and 5 bases at J, with 16 bases in the middle. CDR1 DFQATT and CDR2 SNEGSKA come from the germline V gene (reference sequence). The CDR3 has 15 residues.